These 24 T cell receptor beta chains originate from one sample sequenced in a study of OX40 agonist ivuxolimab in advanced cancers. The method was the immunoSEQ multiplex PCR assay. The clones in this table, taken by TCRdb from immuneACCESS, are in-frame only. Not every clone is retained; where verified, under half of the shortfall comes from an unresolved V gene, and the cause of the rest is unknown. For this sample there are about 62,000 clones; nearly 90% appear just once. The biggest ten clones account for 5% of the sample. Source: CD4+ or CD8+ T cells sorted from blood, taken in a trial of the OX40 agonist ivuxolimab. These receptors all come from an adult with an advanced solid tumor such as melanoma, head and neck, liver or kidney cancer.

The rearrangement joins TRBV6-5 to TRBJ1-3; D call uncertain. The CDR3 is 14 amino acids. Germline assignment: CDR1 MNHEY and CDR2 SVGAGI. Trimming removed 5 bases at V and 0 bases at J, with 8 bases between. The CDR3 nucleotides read TGTGCCAGCAGTGACCGGCACTCTGGAAACACCATATATTTT. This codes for CASSDRHSGNTIYF.

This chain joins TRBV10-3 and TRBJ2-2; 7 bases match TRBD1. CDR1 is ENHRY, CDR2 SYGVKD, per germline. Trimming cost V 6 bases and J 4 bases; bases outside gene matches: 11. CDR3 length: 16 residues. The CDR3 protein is CAISSWTGASTGELFF. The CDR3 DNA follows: TGTGCCATCAGCTCCTGGACAGGAGCCTCCACCGGGGAGCTGTTTTTT.

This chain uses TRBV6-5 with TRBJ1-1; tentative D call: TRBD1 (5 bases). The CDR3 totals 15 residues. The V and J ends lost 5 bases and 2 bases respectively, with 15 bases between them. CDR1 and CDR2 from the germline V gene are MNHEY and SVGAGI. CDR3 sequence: CASSMRGLINTEAFF. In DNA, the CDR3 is TGTGCCAGCAGTATGAGGGGCCTGATCAACACTGAAGCTTTCTTT.

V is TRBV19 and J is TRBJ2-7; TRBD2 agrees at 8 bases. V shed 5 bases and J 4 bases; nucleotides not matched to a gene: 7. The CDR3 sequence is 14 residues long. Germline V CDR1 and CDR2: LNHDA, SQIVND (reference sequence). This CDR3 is CASSPAGGRYEQYF. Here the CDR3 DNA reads TGTGCCAGTAGTCCGGCGGGAGGACGATACGAGCAGTACTTC.

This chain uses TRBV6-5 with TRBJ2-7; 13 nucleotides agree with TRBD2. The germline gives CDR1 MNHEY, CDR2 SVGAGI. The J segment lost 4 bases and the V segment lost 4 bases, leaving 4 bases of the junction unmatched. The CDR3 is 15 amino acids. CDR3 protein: CASSSTTSGRYEQYF. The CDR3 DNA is TGTGCCAGCAGTTCGACGACTAGCGGGAGGTACGAGCAGTACTTC.

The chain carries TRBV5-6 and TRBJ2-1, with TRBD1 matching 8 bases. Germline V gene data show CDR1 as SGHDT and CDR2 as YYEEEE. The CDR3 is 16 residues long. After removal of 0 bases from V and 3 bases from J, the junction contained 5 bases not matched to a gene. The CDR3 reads CASSLGPGTGYNEQFF. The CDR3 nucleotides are TGTGCCAGCAGCTTGGGCCCCGGGACAGGCTACAATGAGCAGTTCTTC.

DNA for the CDR3: TGCGCCAGCAGCCCGGGGGGAGGCTATGGCTACACCTTC. Translating it yields CASSPGGGYGYTF. This sequence joins TRBV4-3 and TRBJ1-2; weak D call: TRBD1 (5 bases). This CDR3 region has 13 residues. The V gene's germline CDR1 is LGHNA and CDR2 YSLEER. Deletions cut 4 bases from V and 4 bases from J, with 10 bases between.

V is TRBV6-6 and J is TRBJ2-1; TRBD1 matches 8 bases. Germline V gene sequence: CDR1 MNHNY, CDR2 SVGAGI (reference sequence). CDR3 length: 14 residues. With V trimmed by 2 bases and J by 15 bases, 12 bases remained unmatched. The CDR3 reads CASSYGTGFFTGFF. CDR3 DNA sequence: TGTGCCAGCAGTTACGGGACAGGCTTTTTTACGGGGTTCTTC.

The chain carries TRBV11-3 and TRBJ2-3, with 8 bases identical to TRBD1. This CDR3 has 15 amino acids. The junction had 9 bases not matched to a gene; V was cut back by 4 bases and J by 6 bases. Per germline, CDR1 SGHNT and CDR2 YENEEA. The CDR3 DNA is TGTGCCAGCAGCTACGGACAGGGAGGAGGGGATACGCAGTATTTT. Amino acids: CASSYGQGGGDTQYF.

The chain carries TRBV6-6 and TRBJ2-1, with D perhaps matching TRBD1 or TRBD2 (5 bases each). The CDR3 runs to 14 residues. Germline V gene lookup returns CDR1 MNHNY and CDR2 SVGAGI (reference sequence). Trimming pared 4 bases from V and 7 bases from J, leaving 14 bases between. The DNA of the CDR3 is TGTGCCAGCAGTTCACACGGGACCGGGAATGAGCAGTTCTTC. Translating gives CASSSHGTGNEQFF.

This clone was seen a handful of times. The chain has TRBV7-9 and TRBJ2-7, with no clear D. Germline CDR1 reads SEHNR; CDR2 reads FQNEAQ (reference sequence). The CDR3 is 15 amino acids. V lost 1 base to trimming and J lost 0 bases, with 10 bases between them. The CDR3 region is CASSLGSVSSYEQYF. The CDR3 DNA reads TGTGCCAGCAGCTTAGGCAGCGTTAGCTCCTACGAGCAGTACTTC.

CDR3 sequence: CASRSRDLWDTQYF. CDR3 nucleotides: TGTGCCAGCAGAAGCCGGGACCTTTGGGATACGCAGTATTTT. This chain links TRBV6-5 with TRBJ2-3; D may correspond to TRBD1 or TRBD2 (5 bases each). This CDR3 is built from 14 residues. Between the trimmed V and J ends, which lost 6 bases and 6 bases, there was a span of 16 bases. CDR1 and CDR2 (germline): MNHEY, SVGAGI.

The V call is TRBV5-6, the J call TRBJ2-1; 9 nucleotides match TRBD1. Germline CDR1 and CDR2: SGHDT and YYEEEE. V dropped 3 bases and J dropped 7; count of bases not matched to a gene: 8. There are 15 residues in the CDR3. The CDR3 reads CASSWVDRGVNEQFF. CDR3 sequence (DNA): TGTGCCAGCAGCTGGGTGGACAGGGGAGTAAATGAGCAGTTCTTC. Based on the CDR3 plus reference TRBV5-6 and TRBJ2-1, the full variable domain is DAGVTQSPTHLIKTRGQQVTLRCSPKSGHDTVSWYQQALGQGPQFIFQYYEEEERQRGNFPDRFSGHQFPNYSSELNVNALLLGDSALYLCASSWVDRGVNEQFFGPGTRLTVL.

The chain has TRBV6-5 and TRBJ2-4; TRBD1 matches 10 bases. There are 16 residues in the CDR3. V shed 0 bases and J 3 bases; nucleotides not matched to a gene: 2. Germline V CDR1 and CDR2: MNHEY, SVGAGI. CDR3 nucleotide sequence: TGTGCCAGCAGTTACTCGGGGACAGGGGTCAAAAACATTCAGTACTTC. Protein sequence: CASSYSGTGVKNIQYF.

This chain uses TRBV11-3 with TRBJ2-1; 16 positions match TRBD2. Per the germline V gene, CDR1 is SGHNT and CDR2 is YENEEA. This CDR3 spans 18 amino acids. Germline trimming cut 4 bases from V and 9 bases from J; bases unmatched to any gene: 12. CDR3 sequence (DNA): TGTGCCAGCAGCTCACTTGAAGGGACTAGCGGGAGGGTGGCTGAGCAGTTCTTC. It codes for CASSSLEGTSGRVAEQFF.

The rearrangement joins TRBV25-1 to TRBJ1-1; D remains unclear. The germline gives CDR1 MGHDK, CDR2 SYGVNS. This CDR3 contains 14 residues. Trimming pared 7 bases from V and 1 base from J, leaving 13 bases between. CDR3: CASTPPHSNTEAFF. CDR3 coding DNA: TGTGCCAGCACCCCCCCCCACTCGAACACTGAAGCTTTCTTT.

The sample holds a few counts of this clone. CDR3 sequence (DNA): TGTGCCATCGGATGGACTGCTAACAATGAGCAGTTCTTC. Translating gives CAIGWTANNEQFF. V and J are TRBV10-3 and TRBJ2-1, with D possibly being TRBD2 (5 bases). The germline CDR1 and CDR2 sequences are ENHRY and SYGVKD. This CDR3 spans 13 amino acids. The V and J ends lost 8 bases and 5 bases respectively, with 13 bases between them.

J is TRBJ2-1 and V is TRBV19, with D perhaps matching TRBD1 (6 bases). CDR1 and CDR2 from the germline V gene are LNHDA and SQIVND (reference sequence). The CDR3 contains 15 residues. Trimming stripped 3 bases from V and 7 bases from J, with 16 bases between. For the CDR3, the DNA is TGTGCCAGTAGTATTTCGGCAGGGGCAGTGAATGAGCAGTTCTTC. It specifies CASSISAGAVNEQFF.

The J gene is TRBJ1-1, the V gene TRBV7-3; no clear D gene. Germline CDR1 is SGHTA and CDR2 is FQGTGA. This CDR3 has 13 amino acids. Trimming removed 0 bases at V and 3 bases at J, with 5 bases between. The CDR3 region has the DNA TGTGCCAGCAGCTTAACAGGGCACACTGAAGCTTTCTTT. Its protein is CASSLTGHTEAFF.

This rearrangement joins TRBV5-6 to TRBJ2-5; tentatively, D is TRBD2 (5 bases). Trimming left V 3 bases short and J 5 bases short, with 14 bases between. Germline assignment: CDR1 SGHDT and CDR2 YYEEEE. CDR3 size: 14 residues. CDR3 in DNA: TGTGCCAGCAGCTCCGGGCCTCGAGGGGAGACCCAGTACTTC. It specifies CASSSGPRGETQYF.

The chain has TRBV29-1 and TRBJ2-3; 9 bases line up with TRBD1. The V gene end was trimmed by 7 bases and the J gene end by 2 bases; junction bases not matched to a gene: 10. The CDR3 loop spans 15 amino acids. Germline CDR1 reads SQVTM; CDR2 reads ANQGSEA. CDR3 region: CSGRQGGRDTDTQYF. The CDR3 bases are TGCAGCGGCCGACAGGGGGGGAGGGACACAGATACGCAGTATTTT.

The DNA for the CDR3 is TGTGCCAGCAGCCCGCGACAGGGAGGGGAGACCCAGTACTTC. Protein: CASSPRQGGETQYF. The gene calls are TRBV7-2 and TRBJ2-5, with D tentatively TRBD1 or TRBD2 (7 bases each). The CDR3 spans 14 residues. Germline V CDR1 and CDR2: SGHTA, FQGNSA. Trimming removed 5 bases from V and 5 bases from J, with 15 bases in between.

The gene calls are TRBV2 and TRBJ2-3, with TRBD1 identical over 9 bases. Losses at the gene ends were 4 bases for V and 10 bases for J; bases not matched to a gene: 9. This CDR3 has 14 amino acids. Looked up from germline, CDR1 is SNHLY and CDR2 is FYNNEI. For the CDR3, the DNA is TGTGCCAGCAGTGCCGGACAGGGGCCAAGGGCGCAGTATTTT. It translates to CASSAGQGPRAQYF. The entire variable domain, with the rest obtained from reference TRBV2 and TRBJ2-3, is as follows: EPEVTQTPSHQVTQMGQEVILRCVPISNHLYFYWYRQILGQKVEFLVSFYNNEISEKSEIFDDQFSVERPDGSNFTLKIRSTKLEDSAMYFCASSAGQGPRAQYFGPGTRLTVL.

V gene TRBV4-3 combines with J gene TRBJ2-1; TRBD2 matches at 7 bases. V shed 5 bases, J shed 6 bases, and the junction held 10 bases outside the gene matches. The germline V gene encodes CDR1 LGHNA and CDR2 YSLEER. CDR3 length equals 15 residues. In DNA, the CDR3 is TGCGCCAGCAGCAGAGCGGGACCGGAAGTCAATGAGCAGTTCTTC. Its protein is CASSRAGPEVNEQFF.